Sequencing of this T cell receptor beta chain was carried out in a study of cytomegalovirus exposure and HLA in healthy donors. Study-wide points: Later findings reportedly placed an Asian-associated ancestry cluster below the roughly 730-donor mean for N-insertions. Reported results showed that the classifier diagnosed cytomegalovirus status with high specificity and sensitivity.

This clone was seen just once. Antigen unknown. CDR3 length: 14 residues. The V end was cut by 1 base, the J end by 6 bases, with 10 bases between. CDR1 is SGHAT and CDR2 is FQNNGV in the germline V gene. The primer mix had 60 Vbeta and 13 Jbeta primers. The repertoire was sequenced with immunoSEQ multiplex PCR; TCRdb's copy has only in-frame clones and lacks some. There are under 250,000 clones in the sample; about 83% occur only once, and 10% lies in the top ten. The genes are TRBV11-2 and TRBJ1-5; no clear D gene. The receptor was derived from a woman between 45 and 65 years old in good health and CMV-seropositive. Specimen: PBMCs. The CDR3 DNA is TGTGCCAGCAGCTTAGGGGCGGCGGGTCAGCCCCAGCATTTT. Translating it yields CASSLGAAGQPQHF.